This TCR beta chain was observed in a study of Ad26.COV2.S vaccination and SARS-CoV-2 variants. General observations from the study: Researchers reported similar non-spike TCR breadth in vaccine and placebo recipients.

Treatment denoted: 15 to 20 received Ad26.COV2.S at low or high dose, single or two shots; about 5 received placebo; per-sample allocation not given. Samples analyzed were those drawn on day 63 after the first vaccine or placebo injection. This CDR3 comprises 15 residues. The germline V gene has CDR1 KGHDR and CDR2 SFDVKD. V dropped 4 bases and J dropped 4; count of bases not matched to a gene: 4. Generated by immunoSEQ multiplex PCR, the TCRdb table keeps only in-frame clones and is missing some. The profile shows a few hundred thousand clones, 92% of them singletons. For this clone: The target antigen is unknown.

This TCR was sampled from a person between 18 and 59 years old who received the Ad26.COV2.S COVID-19 vaccine or a placebo. The source material was peripheral blood, sampled in a trial of Ad26.COV2.S vaccine versus placebo. The rearrangement links TRBV24-1 to TRBJ2-5, with TRBD1 matching 11 bases. CDR3 coding DNA: TGTGCCACCAGTGAACGGACAGGGGGCATAGAGACCCAGTACTTC. Translating gives CATSERTGGIETQYF.